These 8 T cell receptor beta chains originate from one sample sequenced in a study of siplizumab effects on memory and regulatory T cells. The method was immunoSEQ multiplex PCR; TCRdb's version includes in-frame clones alone and lacks a portion of them. The sample includes around 83,000 clones, approximately 90% of them seen just once. Sequenced sample: CD4+ T cells sorted from blood. The receptors stem from a human donor in good health.

This clone was seen only once. The V and J genes are TRBV19 and TRBJ2-7; possibly TRBD2 for D (5 bases). Germline CDR1 is LNHDA and CDR2 is SQIVND (reference sequence). V was clipped by 3 bases and J by 2 bases, with 11 bases between them. This CDR3 is built from 14 residues. The CDR3 loop is CASSIGLGTYEQYF. The CDR3, as DNA: TGTGCCAGTAGTATCGGACTCGGAACCTACGAGCAGTACTTC.

This rearrangement joins TRBV4-1 to TRBJ1-1; tentative D call: TRBD1 (5 bases). With 0 bases removed from V and 5 bases from J, the gap between germline ends came to 10 bases. The CDR3 has 14 amino acids. Germline V gene lookup returns CDR1 MGHRA and CDR2 YSYEKL. The CDR3: CASSQDRVGTEAFF. As DNA, the CDR3 is TGCGCCAGCAGCCAAGACAGGGTCGGAACTGAAGCTTTCTTT.

The chain has TRBV5-8 and TRBJ1-1; TRBD1 might be the D (5 bases). V lost 1 base and J 3 bases, leaving 10 bases between the germline ends. Germline V gene lookup returns CDR1 SGHTS and CDR2 YDEGEE. CDR3 size: 14 residues. The DNA of the CDR3 is TGTGCCAGCAGCTTGTGGAGGGGAGACACTGAAGCTTTCTTT. It yields the protein CASSLWRGDTEAFF.

This clone turned up a few times. The chain recombines TRBV2 with TRBJ1-4; the match to TRBD1 covers 8 bases. Per the germline V gene, CDR1 is SNHLY and CDR2 is FYNNEI. V was pared by 6 bases and J by 7 bases, with 4 bases of the junction left unmatched. The CDR3 loop spans 13 amino acids. The CDR3 here is CASRKQGVEKLFF. Here the CDR3 DNA reads TGTGCCAGCAGGAAACAGGGGGTTGAAAAACTGTTTTTT. Full variable domain (remainder filled in from reference TRBV2 and TRBJ1-4): EPEVTQTPSHQVTQMGQEVILRCVPISNHLYFYWYRQILGQKVEFLVSFYNNEISEKSEIFDDQFSVERPDGSNFTLKIRSTKLEDSAMYFCASRKQGVEKLFFGSGTQLSVL.

The genes are TRBV7-9 and TRBJ2-3; D is undetermined. V lost 5 bases, J lost 6 bases, and 12 bases lay in between. This CDR3 is built from 13 residues. Germline values: CDR1 SEHNR, CDR2 FQNEAQ (reference sequence). The CDR3 loop is CASSPARFDTQYF. CDR3 sequence (DNA): TGTGCCAGCAGCCCCGCCAGGTTCGATACGCAGTATTTT.

The J gene is TRBJ2-2, the V gene TRBV10-3; 13 nucleotides line up with TRBD2. V dropped 6 bases and J dropped 7; count of bases not matched to a gene: 14. CDR1 is ENHRY, CDR2 SYGVKD, per germline. This CDR3 region has 18 residues. DNA for the CDR3: TGTGCCATCAGGTGGACTAGCGGGAGACCCACTTTCGGCGGGGAGCTGTTTTTT. Protein: CAIRWTSGRPTFGGELFF.

V is TRBV10-3 and J is TRBJ2-7, with D possibly TRBD1 on 6 matching bases. Trimming stripped 10 bases from V and 6 bases from J, with 19 bases between. Germline V gene data show CDR1 as ENHRY and CDR2 as SYGVKD. The CDR3 is made up of 13 amino acids. The CDR3 protein is CATWDTDGREQYF. The CDR3 nucleotides read TGTGCCACCTGGGACACGGACGGGCGCGAGCAGTACTTC.

The chain recombines TRBV19 with TRBJ2-2; TRBD1 might be the D (6 bases). The CDR3 sequence is 15 residues long. Germline lookup yields CDR1 LNHDA and CDR2 SQIVND (reference sequence). The V gene lost 7 bases and the J gene lost 0 bases, with 12 bases spanning the gap. CDR3 amino acids: CASTLQGTNTGELFF. In DNA, the CDR3 is TGTGCCAGTACCCTACAGGGAACGAACACCGGGGAGCTGTTTTTT.